What follows are 8 T cell receptor beta chains derived from one specimen sequenced in a study of regulatory T cells in long-lasting Graves disease. Time point meaning: newly diagnosed GD, antithyroid drugs for less than 3 months. With RNA extracted from PBMCs as input, the TCR library was made. Arm-PCR of CDR3 regions and iRepertoire HTBI primers were used to build TCR beta libraries. TCRdb itself ran the multiplex PCR reads through MiXCR, one entry per CDR3 protein. The sample records some 230,000 distinct CDR3 sequences, around 16% being singletons. The sample in question was peripheral blood mononuclear cells (PBMCs), obtained at new diagnosis, from a patient treated with antithyroid drugs. Source of these receptors: a female donor with Graves disease.

This clonotype was recorded at least ten times. The rearrangement joins TRBV12-3 or TRBV12-4 to TRBJ2-5; D possibly matches TRBD1 or TRBD2 (6 bases each). CDR3 length: 14 residues. Trimming removed 4 bases at V and 9 bases at J, with 18 bases between. CDR3 bases: TGTGCCAGCAGTTCACCGGGACTGGAGGGGGCCCAGTACTTC. It specifies CASSSPGLEGAQYF.

There are many counts of this clonotype. The chain combines TRBV11-3 with TRBJ2-1, with 9 bases that match TRBD2. This CDR3 is built from 18 residues. The germline CDR1 and CDR2 sequences are SGHNT and YENEEA. V dropped 6 bases and J dropped 0; count of bases not matched to a gene: 12. This chain's CDR3 is CASSEGAGGTVSYNEQFF. As DNA, the CDR3 is TGTGCCAGCAGTGAGGGTGCGGGAGGGACCGTCTCCTACAATGAGCAGTTCTTC.

This clonotype was detected many times. At one of its ends the junction is not consistent with the germline gene, which may arise from a read error. The chain combines TRBV12-3 or TRBV12-4 with TRBJ1-2; D may be TRBD1 (5 bases). CDR3 length equals 14 residues. The CDR3, as DNA: TGTGCCAGCAGCTTAGCTGGGGGGAACTATGGCTACACCTTC. Its translation: CASSLAGGNYGYTF.

For this clonotype: Just one base apart from a much larger clone, this may be a read error. This CDR3 is CASSLAGQGYGYTF. The CDR3 region has the DNA TGTGCCAGCAGCTTAGCGGGACAGGGCTATGGCTACACCTTC. This sequence joins TRBV7-2 and TRBJ1-2, with 9 bases aligning to TRBD1. CDR1 is SGHTA, CDR2 FQGNSA, per germline. Trimming at V came to 0 bases and at J to 4 bases, leaving 0 bases not matched to a gene. The length of the CDR3 is 14 residues.

About this clonotype: With a much larger clone just one base away, this may be a read error. V gene TRBV7-2 combines with J gene TRBJ2-1, with TRBD2 matching 14 bases. CDR3 length: 15 amino acids. Per germline, CDR1 SGHTA and CDR2 FQGNSA. V was pared by 3 bases and J by 7 bases, with 2 bases of the junction left unmatched. CDR3 in amino acids: CASSLGLAGVNEQFF. The CDR3 DNA follows: TGTGCCAGCAGCTTGGGACTAGCGGGAGTGAATGAGCAGTTCTTC.

The chain employs TRBV9 and TRBJ1-4, with unresolved D. The V end lost 0 bases, the J end lost 4 bases, and 10 bases lay between the germline ends. The CDR3 length is 15 residues. The germline CDR1 and CDR2 sequences are SGDLS and YYNGEE. CDR3 sequence reads: CASSVAAASNEKLFF. The CDR3 DNA is TGTGCCAGCAGCGTAGCGGCAGCTAGTAATGAAAAACTGTTTTTT.

At least ten counts were recorded for this clonotype. This rearrangement joins TRBV30 to TRBJ1-1; 7 bases fit TRBD1. Germline V gives CDR1 GTSNPN, CDR2 SVGIG (reference sequence). With V trimmed by 2 bases and J by 5 bases, 8 bases remained unmatched. The CDR3 contains 14 residues. This CDR3 reads CAWSPMTGWTEAFF. In nucleotides, the CDR3 is TGTGCCTGGAGTCCAATGACAGGGTGGACTGAAGCTTTCTTT.

As concerns this clonotype: A far larger clone is off by one base, so a read error is likely. This chain links TRBV9 with TRBJ2-1; TRBD2 might be the D (7 bases). Germline CDR1 is SGDLS and CDR2 is YYNGEE. V lost 7 bases, J lost 12 bases, and 26 bases lay in between. The length of the CDR3 is 15 residues. This CDR3 is CASGNREGEQHGQFF. The DNA for the CDR3 is TGTGCCAGCGGCAACAGGGAGGGAGAACAGCATGGGCAGTTCTTC.